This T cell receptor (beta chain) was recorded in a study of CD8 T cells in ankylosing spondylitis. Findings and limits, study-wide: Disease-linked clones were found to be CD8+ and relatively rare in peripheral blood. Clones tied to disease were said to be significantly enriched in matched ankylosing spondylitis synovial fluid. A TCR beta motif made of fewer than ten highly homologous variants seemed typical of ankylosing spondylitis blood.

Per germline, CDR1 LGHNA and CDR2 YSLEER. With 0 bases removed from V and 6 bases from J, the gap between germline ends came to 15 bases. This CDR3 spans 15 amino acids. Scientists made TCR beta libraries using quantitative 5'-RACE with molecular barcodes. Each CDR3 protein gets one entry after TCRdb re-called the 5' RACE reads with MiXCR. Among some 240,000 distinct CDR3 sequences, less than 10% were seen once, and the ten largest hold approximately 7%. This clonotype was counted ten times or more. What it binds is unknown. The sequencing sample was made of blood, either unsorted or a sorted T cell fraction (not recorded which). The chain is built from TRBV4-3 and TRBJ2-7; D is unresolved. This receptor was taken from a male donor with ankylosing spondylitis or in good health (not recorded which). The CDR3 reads CASSQDFQSRAEQYF. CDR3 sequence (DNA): TGCGCCAGCAGCCAAGATTTCCAGTCTCGGGCCGAGCAGTACTTC.